The present TCR beta chain was sequenced within a study of blood T cell repertoires in COVID-19. Whole-study context: Specimens from acute and convalescent COVID-19 originated in the United States, Italy and Spain. The analysed material was cDNA or gDNA that came from T cells, B-cell-depleted T cells, or PBMCs.

Germline V gives CDR1 MNHEY, CDR2 SVGEGT. The CDR3 contains 13 residues. The ends were cut back, 5 bases at V and 8 bases at J, with 15 bases in the middle. Methods used by the authors: Estimation of nucleated cell counts relied on the amplification of reference gene primers. Measured with immunoSEQ multiplex PCR; TCRdb has only the in-frame clones, and not every one. That table is the source of V, J and clone size, and D and trimming were worked out from the DNA. The sample has approximately 60,000 clones, approximately 83% seen once. V and J are TRBV6-2 or TRBV6-3 and TRBJ1-2; no firm D call. Sequencing used peripheral blood. This sequence originates from an elderly woman with acute or convalescent COVID-19. CDR3 protein: CASSKTTLGGYTF. The CDR3 coding sequence is TGTGCCAGCAGTAAGACGACACTGGGCGGCTACACCTTC.